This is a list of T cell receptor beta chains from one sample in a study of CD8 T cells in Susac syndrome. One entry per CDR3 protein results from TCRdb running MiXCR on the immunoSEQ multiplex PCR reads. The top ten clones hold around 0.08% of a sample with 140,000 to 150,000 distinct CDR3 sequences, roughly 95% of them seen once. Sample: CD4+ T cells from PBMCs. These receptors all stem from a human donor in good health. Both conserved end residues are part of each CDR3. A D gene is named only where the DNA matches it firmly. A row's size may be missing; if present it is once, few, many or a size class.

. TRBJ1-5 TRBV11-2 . CASSLAPREPQHF TGTGCCAGCAGCTTAGCGCCCCGGGAGCCCCAGCATTTT
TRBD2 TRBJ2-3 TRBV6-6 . CASSYLVGGADTQYF TGTGCCAGCAGTTACTTAGTGGGAGGGGCAGATACGCAGTATTTT
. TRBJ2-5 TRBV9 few CASSVGGQETQYF TGTGCCAGCAGCGTTGGGGGCCAAGAGACCCAGTACTTC
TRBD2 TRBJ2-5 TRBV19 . CASSIRLAGGFQETQYF TGTGCCAGTAGTATTCGGCTAGCGGGAGGGTTCCAAGAGACCCAGTACTTC
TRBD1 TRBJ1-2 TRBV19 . CAIKTGGDGYTF TGTGCCATAAAGACAGGGGGCGATGGCTACACCTTC
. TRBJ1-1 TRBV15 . CATRKGQPRTTEAFF TGTGCCACCAGGAAAGGACAGCCCCGAACGACTGAAGCTTTCTTT
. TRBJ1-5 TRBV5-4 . CASSLDTQPQHF TGTGCCAGCAGCTTGGACACTCAGCCCCAGCATTTT
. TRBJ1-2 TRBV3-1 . CASSQGIVNYGYTF TGTGCCAGCAGCCAAGGGATAGTAAACTATGGCTACACCTTC
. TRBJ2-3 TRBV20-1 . CSARMRGRQYF TGCAGTGCCCGTATGAGGGGGAGGCAGTATTTT
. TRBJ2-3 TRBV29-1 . CSVEGRATSTDTQYF TGCAGCGTTGAAGGGAGGGCTACTAGCACAGATACGCAGTATTTT
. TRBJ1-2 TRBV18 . CASSGEDGYTF TGTGCCAGCTCAGGGGAGGATGGCTACACCTTC
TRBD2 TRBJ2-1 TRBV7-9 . CASSFPLRLAGIRNEQFF TGTGCCAGCAGCTTCCCCCTACGACTAGCGGGAATTAGGAATGAGCAGTTCTTC
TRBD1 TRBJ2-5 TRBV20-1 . CSPTPGAGGYVGTQYF TGCAGTCCCACGCCCGGGGCAGGGGGCTACGTAGGGACCCAGTACTTC
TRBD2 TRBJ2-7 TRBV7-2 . CASTLSLAGFYEQYF TGTGCCAGCACCTTAAGTCTAGCGGGATTTTACGAGCAGTACTTC
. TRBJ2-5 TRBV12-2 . CASRLESQTSGNETQYF TGTGCAAGTCGCTTAGAGTCACAGACTAGCGGGAACGAGACCCAGTACTTC
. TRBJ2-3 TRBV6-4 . CASSDQGTDTQYF TGTGCCAGCAGTGACCAAGGGACAGATACGCAGTATTTT
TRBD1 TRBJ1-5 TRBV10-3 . CAISETNRGSNQPQHF TGTGCCATCAGTGAGACAAACAGGGGTAGCAATCAGCCCCAGCATTTT
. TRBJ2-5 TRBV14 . CASSHSGFQYF TGTGCCAGCAGCCATTCAGGGTTCCAGTACTTC
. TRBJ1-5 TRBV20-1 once CSARDPGTGDQPQHF TGCAGTGCTAGAGATCCAGGGACCGGGGATCAGCCCCAGCATTTT
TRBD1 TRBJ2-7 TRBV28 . CASSPHRGLSYEQYF TGTGCCAGCAGTCCCCACAGGGGTCTCTCCTACGAGCAGTACTTC
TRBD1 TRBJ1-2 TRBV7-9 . CASTKPGTAASYGYTF TGTGCCAGCACAAAACCCGGGACAGCCGCTTCCTATGGCTACACCTTC
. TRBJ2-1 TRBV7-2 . CASSASAGGEQFF TGTGCCAGCAGCGCCTCAGCTGGGGGTGAGCAGTTCTTC
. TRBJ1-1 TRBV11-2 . CASSLDLGRPNTEAFF TGTGCCAGCAGCTTAGACCTCGGCAGGCCGAACACTGAAGCTTTCTTT